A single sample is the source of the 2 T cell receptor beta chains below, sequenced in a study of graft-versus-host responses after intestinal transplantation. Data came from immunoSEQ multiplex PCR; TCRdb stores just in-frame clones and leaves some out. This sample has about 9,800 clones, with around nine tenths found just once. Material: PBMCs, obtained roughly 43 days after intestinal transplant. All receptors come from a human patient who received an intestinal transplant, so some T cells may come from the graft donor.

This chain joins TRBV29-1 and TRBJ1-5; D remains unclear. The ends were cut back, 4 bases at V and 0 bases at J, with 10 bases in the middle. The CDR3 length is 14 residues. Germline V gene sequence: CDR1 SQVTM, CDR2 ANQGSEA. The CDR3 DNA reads TGCAGCGTTGGGGAAGTGGATAGCAATCAGCCCCAGCATTTT. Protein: CSVGEVDSNQPQHF.

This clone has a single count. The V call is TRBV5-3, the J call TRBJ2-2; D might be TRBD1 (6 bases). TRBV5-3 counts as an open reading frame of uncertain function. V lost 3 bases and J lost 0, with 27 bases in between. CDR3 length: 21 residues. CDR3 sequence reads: CARSSTPHREQNMTNTGELFF. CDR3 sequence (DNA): TGTGCCAGAAGCTCTACCCCTCACAGGGAGCAGAATATGACGAACACCGGGGAGCTGTTTTTT.